This TCR beta chain was identified during a study of cytomegalovirus exposure and HLA in healthy donors (dated by TCRdb to about 2017). Turning to the overall study: An earlier analysis of approximately 550 of the donors reported more than 250 Gb of sequence data and more than 90 million unique TCR beta sequences from roughly 200 million T cells. Roughly 290 gigabases of sequencing data and 70 million to 95 million unique TCR sequences made up an early release that covered 500 to 700 HLA-typed donors. Among the roughly 410 genotyped donors, approximately 81% belonged to the genetic ancestry cluster associated with self-reported Caucasian donors. The study was designed to test whether signatures of past pathogen exposure could be identified by cataloging public T cell receptors. Using immunosequencing, the study profiled T cell repertoires from 500 to 800 subjects and related those repertoires to cytomegalovirus serostatus. In addition to the first cohort of 666 subjects, a separate validation cohort of 120 different subjects was used. To predict cytomegalovirus infection status, the study brought together high-throughput TCR immunosequencing, statistical association of individual TCRs with disease status, and machine learning. To study patterns of TCR occurrence, a later analysis re-analyzed previously published TCR beta repertoires from 650 to 750 donors and added high-resolution HLA genotyping. Rather than using new phenotypic data, the later analysis identified candidate immune exposures from TCR beta sequences and from how often those sequences occurred across donors. An earlier analysis of 587 of the donors applied high-throughput TCR beta sequencing to assess whether each TCR beta V gene segment acted as functional or pseudogenic. Donor age, sex, ethnicity and CMV serostatus were compiled alongside the repertoire data. A later genetic analysis took genome-wide SNP genotypes for 398 of the 666 donors and used that subset as a discovery cohort. Every discovery cohort repertoire had been produced on one sequencing platform. Both class I and class II loci were covered by HLA typing, at four-digit resolution. The number of typed donors differed by locus: roughly 620-630 for A, B, C, DRB1 and DQB1; some 500 for DQA1; 606 for DPA1; and some 450 for DPB1. Several DR-DQ haplotypes were treated as single units for association and clustering because of strong linkage in the cohort. Among approximately 370 genotyped donors of the cohort, an average of approximately 240,000 unique TCR beta nucleotide sequences was sequenced per donor, of which about 19% were non-productive. Overall results and qualifications from the work: Most CMV-associated TCR beta chains appeared to be HLA-restricted in a later analysis, and the HLA associations seemed to be driven largely by CMV exposure. Because HLA typing was unavailable for some donors at each locus, only the typed subset was used in association tests. A group of highly shared sequence variants was considered likely to be a technical artifact of the sequencing pipeline. The 87-base-pair reads could not distinguish some IMGT-functional V segments, including TRBV6-2 and TRBV6-3, so those segments were excluded. Several of the top co-occurrence clusters appeared to be linked to parvovirus B19, influenza, CMV and Epstein-Barr virus, according to a later analysis. Immune exposure information for the cohort was limited to CMV serostatus. An association between a missense DCLRE1C variant and V-gene and J-gene trimming of TCR beta chains was found in a later genetic analysis and replicated in an independent cohort. The presence/absence analyses assumed that sequencing depth was roughly uniform across donors, and that assumption may not be true. Compared with equally common non-associated chains, HLA-associated TCR beta chains in a later analysis were more clonally expanded and had lower generation probabilities. In a later analysis, the rate of TCR association differed among HLA loci, with DRB1 alleles having the most associated TCRs and HLA-C alleles having the fewest. Cytomegalovirus status was reported to be diagnosed by the classifier with high specificity and sensitivity in both the original and validation cohorts. When HLA alleles, especially DR and DQ, strongly co-occurred, attributing TCR associations to individual alleles was difficult. Specific HLA alleles were associated with 15,000 to 20,000 TCR beta sequences at a false discovery rate of 0.05 in a later analysis. Broadly in line with IMGT annotations, most TCR beta V segments showed up in productive rearrangements about 90% or about 30% of the time in an earlier analysis of 450 to 600 of the donors. Approximately 16 rarely observed V segments, including chromosome 9 orphons, were excluded from the earlier analysis of several hundred of the donors because counts were too low. In a later genetic analysis, fewer N-insertions in productive TCRs were reported among donors in an Asian-associated ancestry cluster than the roughly 700-donor mean. Across donors, most TCR sequences were observed very rarely, whereas some public TCRs were present in many individuals. The study gave a list of some 150 TCR beta chains associated with cytomegalovirus. Linkage disequilibrium might explain the correlated functional status among segregating V segments, but an unknown experimental factor could not be excluded. In vitro tests confirmed that a few of the cytomegalovirus-associated TCR beta chains recognize cytomegalovirus antigens. In this cohort, only TCR beta chains were sequenced, and detectable features were limited by the absence of alpha or paired-chain data. A further reported finding was that TCR beta sequences accurately predicted the HLA-A and HLA-B alleles for most subjects in the first cohort. It was suggested by the authors that the approach could potentially be generalized to other disease states and immunological phenotypes.

In total, over 600 healthy bone marrow donors made up the cohort. All cohort members were sampled while nominally healthy, although unrecorded immune exposures were likely present. The donor tested CMV seronegative, placing the donor among the 300 to 450 seronegative members of the cohort. Each donor provided a peripheral blood sample, and peripheral blood mononuclear cells were used for TCR beta sequencing. Genomic DNA was extracted from the blood cell samples with the Qiagen DNeasy Blood Extraction Kit. Libraries were prepared through the immunoSEQ multiplex PCR assay. For the multiplex PCR, a mixture combining 60 forward primers for TCR Vbeta segments and 13 reverse primers for TCR Jbeta segments was used. Amplification of the CDR3 region of rearranged TCR beta genes was performed with a multiplex PCR assay on genomic DNA. On the Illumina HiSeq System, the amplified TCR beta libraries were sequenced as 87-base-pair reads. The authors' pipeline ran thus. In a later analysis, some 80 million unique TCR beta chains were counted across the 500 to 850 repertoires, and roughly 10 million of these chains were shared by at least two donors. Raw reads were error-corrected and collapsed into unique sequences with a nearest-neighbor algorithm that merged closely related sequences to remove PCR and sequencing errors. CDR3 sequences were aligned to IMGT reference sequences to assign V, D and J gene segments. For a sequence to be retained, a match of at least six nucleotides to both a V gene segment and a J gene segment was required. A rearrangement was called productive if the CDR3 had no stop codons and remained in frame with V and J, and every other rearrangement was called non-productive. Following IMGT convention, CDR3 was defined as the stretch from the second conserved V-encoded cysteine to the conserved J-encoded phenylalanine. The earlier analysis of 587 of the donors excluded any sequence lacking an unambiguous match to a single V gene segment. In an earlier analysis of several hundred of the donors, V segments were called functional above 56.7% productive rearrangements and were called segregating when the between-donor standard deviation exceeded 5%. A statistical classification framework was built to diagnose cytomegalovirus status from the catalog of TCR beta chain sequences. A later analysis assigned V and J genes by comparing TCR nucleotide sequences with IMGT/GENE-DB human TR gene sequences. A later analysis assigned CDR3 sequences and most-parsimonious VDJ recombination scenarios with the TCRdist pipeline. In a later analysis, each TCR beta chain was defined by its CDR3 amino acid sequence together with its V-gene family, and reads lacking a unique V-gene family were excluded. In a later analysis, approximately 640 highly shared, low-generation-probability nucleotide sequences were removed to address suspected cross-contamination and a sequencing artifact. In a later analysis, a clonal expansion index for each public chain was calculated from normalized within-repertoire ranks of inferred template counts. In a later analysis, generation probabilities were computed using a VDJ recombination model fitted to out-of-frame rearrangements, and the results were checked against IGoR. Hypergeometric tests were used in a later analysis to score TCR-TCR, TCR-HLA and TCR-CMV co-occurrence, with a repertoire-size bias correction applied to the TCR pairs. In a later analysis, false discovery rates were estimated by permuting HLA or CMV assignments 20 times. In a later analysis, co-occurring TCRs were grouped using DBSCAN, and TCRdist sequence similarity was added for clustering within HLA-allele-positive subsets. For co-occurrence clustering, repertoires with fewer than 30,000 or more than 120,000 public chains were excluded, along with a handful of repertoires with anomalous nucleotide sharing. Not all clones reach the TCRdb copy of this immuneACCESS table, which keeps in-frame sequences only. Checked studies attribute under half of the gap to unresolved V genes and leave the rest unexplained. The D gene and trimming were derived from the DNA, and the V and J assignments and clone size from that table. The sample table records more than 75,000 clones; roughly 85% of these occur just once. The ten largest clones capture 2.5% of the sample.

Remarks on this clone: This receptor's antigen is unknown. No base quality values were provided; no much bigger clone lies one nucleotide off.

In the germline V gene, CDR1 corresponds to MNHNS and CDR2 to SASEGT. The CDR3 numbers 13 residues from cysteine through phenylalanine. Just CDR3 DNA is preserved here, 39 bases in frame from base 1. The V and J ends are trimmed by 1 base and 3 bases, leaving 6 bases between them. Sequencing used PBMCs. The chain was built from TRBV6-1 and TRBJ1-2; there is no confident call for the D gene. The sequence was collected from a man aged 25-45 years in good health and CMV-seronegative. Here is the DNA: TGTGCCAGCAGTGAAGATCGGGACTATGGCTACACCTTC. Its translation reads: CASSEDRDYGYTF.